The 6 T cell receptor beta chains below all came from one sample that was sequenced in a study of T cell changes during pregnancy in multiple sclerosis. Method: immunoSEQ multiplex PCR; TCRdb's copy keeps in-frame clones and lacks some. The table lists roughly 39,000 clones, roughly 92% of them singletons. The starting material was CD4+ T cells from peripheral blood mononuclear cells, obtained before pregnancy. The receptors come from a female donor with multiple sclerosis, enrolled in a pregnancy study.

The chain has TRBV6-1 and TRBJ2-2, with TRBD2 matching 9 bases. CDR1 and CDR2 (germline): MNHNS, SASEGT. Trimming took 9 bases from V and 7 from J; bases not matched to a gene: 9. This CDR3 spans 14 amino acids. CDR3 nucleotides: TGTGCCAGTTCTAGCGGGATGGGAATCGGGGAGCTGTTTTTT. Encoded protein: CASSSGMGIGELFF.

This clone has a single count. This chain uses TRBV6-5 with TRBJ2-7; 8 positions match TRBD2. This CDR3 has 15 residues. CDR1 and CDR2 (germline): MNHEY, SVGAGI. Unmatched junction bases numbered 13, after V lost 6 bases and J lost 6 bases. DNA of the CDR3: TGTGCCAGCAGCCCAATCCTCGGGACTAGTGGCGAGCAGTACTTC. Amino acid sequence: CASSPILGTSGEQYF.

V and J are TRBV5-4 and TRBJ2-7; no reliable D call. The V end lost 0 bases, the J end lost 2 bases, and 3 bases lay between the germline ends. There are 12 residues in the CDR3. Germline CDR1 is SGHNT and CDR2 is YYREEE (reference sequence). In DNA, the CDR3 is TGTGCCAGCAGCTTGGGTACCTACGAGCAGTACTTC. Its translation: CASSLGTYEQYF.

This chain links TRBV28 with TRBJ2-5; no reliable D call. The V end lost 7 bases, the J end lost 1 base, and 7 bases lay between the germline ends. The CDR3 consists of 12 residues. Germline lookup yields CDR1 MDHEN and CDR2 SYDVKM. CDR3 amino acids: CASKAVQETQYF. The CDR3 coding sequence is TGTGCCAGCAAGGCGGTCCAAGAGACCCAGTACTTC.

This chain joins TRBV7-8 and TRBJ2-7, with 10 bases identical to TRBD1. The germline V gene encodes CDR1 SGHVS and CDR2 FQNEAQ. V gave up 2 bases and J gave up 4 bases; unmatched junction bases: 5. The length of the CDR3 is 15 residues. The CDR3 DNA reads as TGTGCCAGCAGCTTACAGACAGGGGGCGCTTACGAGCAGTACTTC. It encodes CASSLQTGGAYEQYF.

The chain joins TRBV5-6 to TRBJ2-5, with D uncertain. V lost 5 bases and J lost 0, with 11 bases in between. The CDR3 runs to 14 residues. CDR1 is SGHDT and CDR2 is YYEEEE in the germline V gene. The CDR3 spells CASRREVNQETQYF. The CDR3 region has the DNA TGTGCCAGCAGGCGTGAGGTGAACCAAGAGACCCAGTACTTC.